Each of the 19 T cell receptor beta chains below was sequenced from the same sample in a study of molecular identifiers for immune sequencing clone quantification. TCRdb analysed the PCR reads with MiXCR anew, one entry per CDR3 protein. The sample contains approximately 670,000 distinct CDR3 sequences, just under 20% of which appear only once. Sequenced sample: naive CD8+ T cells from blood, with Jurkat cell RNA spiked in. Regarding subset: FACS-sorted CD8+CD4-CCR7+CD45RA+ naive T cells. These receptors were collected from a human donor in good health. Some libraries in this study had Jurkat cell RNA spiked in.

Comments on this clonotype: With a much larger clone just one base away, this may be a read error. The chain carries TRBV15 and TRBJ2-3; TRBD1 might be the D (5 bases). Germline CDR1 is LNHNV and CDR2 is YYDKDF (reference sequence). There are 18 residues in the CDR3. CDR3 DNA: TGTGCCGCCAGCAGAGATCTTCAGACCAAAGGGGGCACAGATACGCAGTATTTT. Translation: CAASRDLQTKGGTDTQYF.

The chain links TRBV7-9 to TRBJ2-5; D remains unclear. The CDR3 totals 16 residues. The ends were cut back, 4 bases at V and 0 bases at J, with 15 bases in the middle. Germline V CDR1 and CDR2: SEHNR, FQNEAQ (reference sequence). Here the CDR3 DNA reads TGTGCCAGCAGCTCCCTCGGGTCGCGAGACCAAGAGACCCAGTACTTC. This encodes CASSSLGSRDQETQYF.

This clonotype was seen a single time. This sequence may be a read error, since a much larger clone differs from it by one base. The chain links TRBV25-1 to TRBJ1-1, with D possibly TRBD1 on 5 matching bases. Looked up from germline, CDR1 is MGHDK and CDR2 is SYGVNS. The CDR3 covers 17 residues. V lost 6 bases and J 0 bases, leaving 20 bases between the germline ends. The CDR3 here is CASSPVQAYDMNTEAFF. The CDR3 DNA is TGTGCCAGCAGCCCCGTACAGGCTTACGATATGAACACTGAAGCTTTCTTT.

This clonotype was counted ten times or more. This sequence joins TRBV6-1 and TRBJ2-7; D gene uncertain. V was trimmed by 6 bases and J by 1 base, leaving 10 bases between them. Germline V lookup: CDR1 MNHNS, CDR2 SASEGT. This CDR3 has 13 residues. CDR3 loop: CASRVLESYEQYF. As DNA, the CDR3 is TGTGCCAGCAGAGTGCTGGAGTCCTACGAGCAGTACTTC.

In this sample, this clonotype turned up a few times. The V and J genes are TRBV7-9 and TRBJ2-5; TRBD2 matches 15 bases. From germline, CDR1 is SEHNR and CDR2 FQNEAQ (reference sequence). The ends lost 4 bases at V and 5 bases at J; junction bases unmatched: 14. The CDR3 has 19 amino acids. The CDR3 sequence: CASSSPLWTSGGASETQYF. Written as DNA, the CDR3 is TGTGCCAGCAGCTCCCCGCTGTGGACTAGCGGGGGGGCGAGTGAGACCCAGTACTTC.

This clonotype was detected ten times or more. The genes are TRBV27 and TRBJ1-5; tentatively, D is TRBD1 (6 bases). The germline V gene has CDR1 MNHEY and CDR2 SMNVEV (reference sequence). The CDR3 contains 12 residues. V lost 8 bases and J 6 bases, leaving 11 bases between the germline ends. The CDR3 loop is CASGGGGQPQHF. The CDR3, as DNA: TGTGCCAGCGGGGGAGGGGGTCAGCCCCAGCATTTT.

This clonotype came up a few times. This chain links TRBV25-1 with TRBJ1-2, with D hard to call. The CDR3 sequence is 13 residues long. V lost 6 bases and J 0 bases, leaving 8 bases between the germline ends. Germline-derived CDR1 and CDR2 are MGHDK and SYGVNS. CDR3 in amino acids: CASRSKANYGYTF. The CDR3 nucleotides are TGTGCCAGCAGGTCTAAAGCTAACTATGGCTACACCTTC.

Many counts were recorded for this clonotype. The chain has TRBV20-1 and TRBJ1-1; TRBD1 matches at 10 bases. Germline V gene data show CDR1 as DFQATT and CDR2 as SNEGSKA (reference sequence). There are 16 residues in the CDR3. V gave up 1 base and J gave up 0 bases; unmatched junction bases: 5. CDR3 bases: TGCAGTGCTAGAGGGACAGGGGGAACTATGAACACTGAAGCTTTCTTT. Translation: CSARGTGGTMNTEAFF.

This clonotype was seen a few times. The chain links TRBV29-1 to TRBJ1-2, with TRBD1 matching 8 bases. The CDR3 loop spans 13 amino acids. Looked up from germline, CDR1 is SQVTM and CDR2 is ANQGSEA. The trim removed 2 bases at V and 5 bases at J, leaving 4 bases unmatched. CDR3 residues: CSVERQGMYGYTF. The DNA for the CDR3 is TGCAGCGTTGAAAGACAGGGGATGTATGGCTACACCTTC.

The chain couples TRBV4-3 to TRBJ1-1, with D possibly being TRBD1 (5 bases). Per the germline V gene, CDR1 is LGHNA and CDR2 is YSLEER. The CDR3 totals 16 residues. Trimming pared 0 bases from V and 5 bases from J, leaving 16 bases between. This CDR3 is CASSQDLGEKGTEAFF. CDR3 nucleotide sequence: TGCGCCAGCAGCCAAGATCTGGGGGAGAAGGGAACTGAAGCTTTCTTT.

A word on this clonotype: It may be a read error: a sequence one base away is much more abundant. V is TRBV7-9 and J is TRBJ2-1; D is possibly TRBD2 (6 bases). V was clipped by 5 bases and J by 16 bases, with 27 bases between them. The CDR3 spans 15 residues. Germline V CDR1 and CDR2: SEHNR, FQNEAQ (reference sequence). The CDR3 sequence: CASSITSRRVPGSFF. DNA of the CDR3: TGTGCCAGCAGCATTACTAGCAGGAGAGTCCCGGGGTCCTTCTTC.

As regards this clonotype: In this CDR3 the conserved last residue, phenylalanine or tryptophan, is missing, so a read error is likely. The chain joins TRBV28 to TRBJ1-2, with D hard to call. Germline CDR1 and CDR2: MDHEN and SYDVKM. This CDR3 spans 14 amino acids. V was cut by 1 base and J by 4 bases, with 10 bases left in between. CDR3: CASSLSNEGYGYTL. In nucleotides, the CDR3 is TGTGCCAGCAGTTTATCCAACGAAGGCTATGGCTACACCCTC.

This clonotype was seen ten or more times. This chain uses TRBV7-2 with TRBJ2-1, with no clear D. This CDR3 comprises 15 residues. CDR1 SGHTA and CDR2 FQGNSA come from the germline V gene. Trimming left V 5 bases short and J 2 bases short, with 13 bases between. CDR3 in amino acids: CASSPPATPYNEQFF. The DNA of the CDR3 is TGTGCCAGCAGCCCCCCAGCGACACCCTACAATGAGCAGTTCTTC. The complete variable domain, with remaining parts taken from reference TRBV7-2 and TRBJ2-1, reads GAGVSQSPSNKVTEKGKDVELRCDPISGHTALYWYRQSLGQGLEFLIYFQGNSAPDKSGLPSDRFSAERTGGSVSTLTIQRTQQEDSAVYLCASSPPATPYNEQFFGPGTRLTVL.

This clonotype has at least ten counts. CDR3 region: CASSTGQEAADEKLFF. The CDR3 bases are TGTGCCAGCAGCACGGGACAGGAGGCCGCCGATGAAAAACTGTTTTTT. The J gene is TRBJ1-4, the V gene TRBV7-9; TRBD1 aligns across 8 bases. The V gene end was trimmed by 5 bases and the J gene end by 6 bases; junction bases not matched to a gene: 11. The CDR3 length is 16 residues. Germline loops: CDR1 SEHNR, CDR2 FQNEAQ (reference sequence).

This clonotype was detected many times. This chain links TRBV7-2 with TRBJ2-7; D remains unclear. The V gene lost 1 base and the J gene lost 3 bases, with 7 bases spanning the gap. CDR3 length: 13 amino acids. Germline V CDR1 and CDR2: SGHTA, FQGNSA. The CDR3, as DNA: TGTGCCAGCAGCTTAGTCGCGTTCTACGAGCAGTACTTC. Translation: CASSLVAFYEQYF.

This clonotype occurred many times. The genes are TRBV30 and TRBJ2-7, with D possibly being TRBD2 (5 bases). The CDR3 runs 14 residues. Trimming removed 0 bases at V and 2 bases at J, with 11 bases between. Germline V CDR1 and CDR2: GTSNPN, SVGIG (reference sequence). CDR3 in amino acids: CAWSVKGVPYEQYF. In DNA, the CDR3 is TGTGCCTGGAGTGTTAAGGGAGTCCCCTACGAGCAGTACTTC.

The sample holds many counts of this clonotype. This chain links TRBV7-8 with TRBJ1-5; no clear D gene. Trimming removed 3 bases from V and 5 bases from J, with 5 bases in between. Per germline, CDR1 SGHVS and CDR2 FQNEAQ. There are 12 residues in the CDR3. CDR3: CASSFLDQPQHF. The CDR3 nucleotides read TGTGCCAGCAGCTTCTTAGATCAGCCCCAGCATTTT.

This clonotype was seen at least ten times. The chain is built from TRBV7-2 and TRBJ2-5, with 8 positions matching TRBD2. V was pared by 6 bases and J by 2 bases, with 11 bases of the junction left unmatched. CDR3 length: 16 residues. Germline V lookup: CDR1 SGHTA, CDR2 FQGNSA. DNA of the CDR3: TGTGCCAGCAGGGGAGAGGGCGGGGGGCTGCAAGAGACCCAGTACTTC. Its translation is CASRGEGGGLQETQYF.

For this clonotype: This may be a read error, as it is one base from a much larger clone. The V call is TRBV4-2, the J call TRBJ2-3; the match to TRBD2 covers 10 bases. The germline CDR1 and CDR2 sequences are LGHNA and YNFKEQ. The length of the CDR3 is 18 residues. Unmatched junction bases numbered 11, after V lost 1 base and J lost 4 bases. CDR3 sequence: CASSQATGLALSADTQYF. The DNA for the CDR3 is TGTGCCAGCAGCCAAGCGACGGGACTAGCGCTTAGCGCAGATACGCAGTATTTT.